This is a list of T cell receptor beta chains from one sample in a study of cytomegalovirus exposure and HLA in healthy donors. Here immunoSEQ multiplex PCR was the method, and the copy in TCRdb shows in-frame clones only, minus some. The table has approximately 90,000 clones, 75% seen once. The specimen was PBMCs. These receptors were taken from a man aged 35-49 years in good health and CMV-seronegative. Both conserved end residues are part of each CDR3. Only some rows state a clone size, as once, few, many or a class for expanded clones.

j_call: TRBJ1-1; clone_size: few; v_call: TRBV6-5; cdr3_aa: CASSTPGGPTEAFF
j_call: TRBJ1-5; clone_size: .; v_call: TRBV5-6; cdr3_aa: CASSRMGLSNQPQHF
j_call: TRBJ1-1; clone_size: few; v_call: TRBV4-1; cdr3_aa: CASSDRTILNTEAFF
j_call: TRBJ1-6; clone_size: .; v_call: TRBV11-2; cdr3_aa: CASSLVRGAVGNSPLHF
j_call: TRBJ1-1; clone_size: .; v_call: TRBV7-2; cdr3_aa: CASSYRDSRTEAFF
j_call: TRBJ1-2; clone_size: .; v_call: TRBV2; cdr3_aa: CASEGQVGFYGYTF
j_call: TRBJ2-7; clone_size: few; v_call: TRBV4-2; cdr3_aa: CASSPSVEVWAYEQYF
j_call: TRBJ1-1; clone_size: .; v_call: TRBV5-1; cdr3_aa: CASSLVRDRVGATEAFF
j_call: TRBJ1-1; clone_size: .; v_call: TRBV4-2; cdr3_aa: CASSQDARGQGGGEAFF
j_call: TRBJ1-1; clone_size: .; v_call: TRBV4-1; cdr3_aa: CASSQVQAIQEAFF